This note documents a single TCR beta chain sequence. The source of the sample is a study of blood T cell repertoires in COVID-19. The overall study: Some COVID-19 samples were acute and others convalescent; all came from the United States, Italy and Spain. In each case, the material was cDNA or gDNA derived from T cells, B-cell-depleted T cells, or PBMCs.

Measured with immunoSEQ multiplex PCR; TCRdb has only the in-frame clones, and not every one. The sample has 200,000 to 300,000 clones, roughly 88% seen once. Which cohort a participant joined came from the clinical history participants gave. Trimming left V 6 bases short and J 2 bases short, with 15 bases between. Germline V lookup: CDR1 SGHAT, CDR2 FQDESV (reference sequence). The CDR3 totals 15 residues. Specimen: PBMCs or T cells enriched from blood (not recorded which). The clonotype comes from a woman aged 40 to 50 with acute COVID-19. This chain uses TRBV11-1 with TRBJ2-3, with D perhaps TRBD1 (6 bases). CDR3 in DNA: TGTGCCAGCAGTGTCGGGACACACTTCACAGATACGCAGTATTTT. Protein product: CASSVGTHFTDTQYF.